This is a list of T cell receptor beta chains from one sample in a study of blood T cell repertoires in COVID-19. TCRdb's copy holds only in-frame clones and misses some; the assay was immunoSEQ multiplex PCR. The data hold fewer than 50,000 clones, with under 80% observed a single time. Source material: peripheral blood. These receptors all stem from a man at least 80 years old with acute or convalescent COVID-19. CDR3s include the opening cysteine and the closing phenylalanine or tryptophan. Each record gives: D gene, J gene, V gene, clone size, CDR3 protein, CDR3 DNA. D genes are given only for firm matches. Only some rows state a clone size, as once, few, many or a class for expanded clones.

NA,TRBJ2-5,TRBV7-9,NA,CASSPRSEETQYF,TGTGCCAGCAGCCCCCGGTCCGAAGAGACCCAGTACTTC
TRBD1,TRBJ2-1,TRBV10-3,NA,CAIRGGTGGRETSGPSSYNEQFF,TGTGCCATCCGAGGGGGGACAGGGGGCAGAGAAACTAGCGGGCCAAGCTCCTACAATGAGCAGTTCTTC
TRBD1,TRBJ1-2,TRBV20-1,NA,CSASTGQFYGYTF,TGCAGTGCTAGTACGGGACAGTTCTATGGCTACACCTTC
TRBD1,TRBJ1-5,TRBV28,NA,CASSLTGGNNQPQHF,TGTGCCAGCAGTCTGACAGGGGGTAACAATCAGCCCCAGCATTTT
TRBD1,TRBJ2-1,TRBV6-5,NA,CASSPRQGVRNEQFF,TGTGCCAGCAGCCCCCGACAGGGGGTGCGGAATGAGCAGTTCTTC
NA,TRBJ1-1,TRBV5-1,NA,CASSLGTRRTEAFF,TGCGCCAGCAGCCTTGGGACACGAAGGACTGAAGCTTTCTTT
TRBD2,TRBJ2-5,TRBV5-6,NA,CASSPAASGGTQYF,TGTGCCAGCAGCCCGGCGGCTAGCGGGGGGACCCAGTACTTC
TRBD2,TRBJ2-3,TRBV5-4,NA,CASSSGAPSTDTQYF,TGTGCCAGCAGTAGCGGGGCTCCTAGCACAGATACGCAGTATTTT
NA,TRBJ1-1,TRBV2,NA,CASNLEPIGTEAFF,TGTGCCAGCAATCTCGAACCGATCGGCACTGAAGCTTTCTTT
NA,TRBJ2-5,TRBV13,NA,CASSLGSGETQYF,TGTGCCAGCAGCTTAGGTAGCGGAGAGACCCAGTACTTC
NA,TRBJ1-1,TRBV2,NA,CASTPGHEAFF,TGTGCCAGCACCCCAGGGCATGAAGCTTTCTTT
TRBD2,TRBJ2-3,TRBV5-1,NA,CASSLESSGVTDTQYF,TGCGCCAGCAGCTTGGAGTCTAGCGGAGTCACAGATACGCAGTATTTT
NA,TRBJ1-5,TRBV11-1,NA,CASSGAENQPQHF,TGTGCCAGCAGTGGGGCAGAGAATCAGCCCCAGCATTTT
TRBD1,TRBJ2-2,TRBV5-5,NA,CASSLGPGGPGELFF,TGTGCCAGCAGCTTGGGCCCAGGGGGCCCCGGGGAGCTGTTTTTT
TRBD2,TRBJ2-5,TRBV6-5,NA,CASSYSVAGAGETQYF,TGTGCCAGCAGTTACTCGGTAGCGGGGGCGGGGGAGACCCAGTACTTC
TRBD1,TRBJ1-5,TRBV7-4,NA,CASSIRGRLDQPQHF,TGTGCCAGCAGCATCAGGGGGCGGTTGGATCAGCCCCAGCATTTT
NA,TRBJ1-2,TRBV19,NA,CASSMEARSYGYTF,TGTGCCAGTAGTATGGAGGCGCGGAGCTATGGCTACACCTTC
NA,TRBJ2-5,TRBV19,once,CASSLPGTLGQETQYF,TGTGCCAGTAGTTTACCCGGGACACTTGGTCAAGAGACCCAGTACTTC
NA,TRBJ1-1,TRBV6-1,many,CASSEDWFGNTEAFF,TGTGCCAGCAGTGAAGACTGGTTCGGTAACACTGAAGCTTTCTTT
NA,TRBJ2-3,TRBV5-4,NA,CASGNVAGTDTQYF,TGTGCCAGCGGTAATGTAGCGGGCACAGATACGCAGTATTTT
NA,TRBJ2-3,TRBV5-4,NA,CASRRDGGTDTQYF,TGTGCCAGCAGAAGAGACGGGGGCACAGATACGCAGTATTTT
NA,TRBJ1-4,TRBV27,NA,CASSLMGDSIRANEKLFF,TGTGCCAGCAGTTTGATGGGGGACTCCATCCGGGCTAATGAAAAACTGTTTTTT
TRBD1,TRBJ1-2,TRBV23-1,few,CASSQIEGQVKANYGYTF,TGCGCCAGCAGTCAAATTGAGGGACAGGTAAAAGCTAACTATGGCTACACCTTC
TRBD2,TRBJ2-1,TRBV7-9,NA,CASSLAVGGSVNEQFF,TGTGCCAGCAGCTTAGCGGTGGGCGGGAGTGTCAATGAGCAGTTCTTC
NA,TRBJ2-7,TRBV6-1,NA,CASSEEGDLSYEQYF,TGTGCCAGCAGTGAAGAGGGGGACCTCTCCTACGAGCAGTACTTC
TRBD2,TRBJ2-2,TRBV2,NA,CASSPGLALTGELFF,TGTGCCAGCAGCCCGGGACTAGCGCTCACCGGGGAGCTGTTTTTT
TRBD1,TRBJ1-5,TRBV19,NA,CASSPTGAGSNQPQHF,TGTGCCAGTAGTCCGACAGGGGCAGGTAGCAATCAGCCCCAGCATTTT
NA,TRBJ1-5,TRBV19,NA,CASSRTDWEGNQPQHF,TGTGCCAGTAGTAGGACCGACTGGGAGGGAAATCAGCCCCAGCATTTT
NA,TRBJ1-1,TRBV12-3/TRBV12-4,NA,CASSFDTEAFF,TGTGCCAGCAGTTTCGACACTGAAGCTTTCTTT
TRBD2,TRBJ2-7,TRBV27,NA,CAKTYRLAHRKSYEQYF,TGTGCCAAAACGTATAGACTAGCCCATAGGAAATCCTACGAGCAGTACTTC
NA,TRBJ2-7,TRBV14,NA,CASTARRTTYEQYF,TGTGCCAGCACCGCCAGAAGGACTACGTACGAGCAGTACTTC
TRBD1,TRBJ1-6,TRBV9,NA,CASSFRTGDNSPLHF,TGTGCCAGCAGCTTCAGGACAGGGGACAATTCACCCCTCCACTTT
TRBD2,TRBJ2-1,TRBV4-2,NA,CASSQDPGGDEQFF,TGTGCCAGCAGCCAAGATCCGGGAGGCGATGAGCAGTTCTTC
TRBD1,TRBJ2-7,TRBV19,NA,CASSISGGEQYF,TGTGCCAGTAGTATATCAGGGGGCGAGCAGTACTTC
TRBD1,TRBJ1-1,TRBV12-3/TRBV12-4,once,CASSPQTGYFF,TGTGCCAGCAGTCCTCAGACAGGGTACTTCTTT
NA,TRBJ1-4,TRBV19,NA,CASSIGLQGTEKLFF,TGTGCCAGTAGTATAGGACTTCAGGGAACCGAAAAACTGTTTTTT
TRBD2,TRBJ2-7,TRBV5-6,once,CASSPQGRGDEQYF,TGTGCCAGCAGCCCCCAAGGGAGGGGCGACGAGCAGTACTTC
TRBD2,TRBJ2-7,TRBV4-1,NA,CASSQDDGRVSYEQYF,TGCGCCAGCAGCCAGGACGACGGGAGGGTCTCCTACGAGCAGTACTTC
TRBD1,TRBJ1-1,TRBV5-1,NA,CASSLRGQANTEAFF,TGCGCCAGCAGCCTCAGGGGACAGGCCAATACTGAAGCTTTCTTT
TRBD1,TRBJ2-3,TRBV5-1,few,CASSRTGGNTQYF,TGCGCCAGCAGTCGGACAGGGGGAAATACGCAGTATTTT
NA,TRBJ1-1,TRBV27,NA,CASSLGRRGENTEAFF,TGTGCCAGCAGTTTAGGTCGCAGGGGAGAGAACACTGAAGCTTTCTTT
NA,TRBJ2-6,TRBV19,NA,CASMISRGVGANVLTF,TGTGCCAGTATGATATCCAGGGGGGTTGGGGCCAACGTCCTGACTTTC
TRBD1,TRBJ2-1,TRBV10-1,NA,CASSEEGQGYNEQFF,TGCGCCAGCAGTGAGGAGGGACAGGGGTACAATGAGCAGTTCTTC
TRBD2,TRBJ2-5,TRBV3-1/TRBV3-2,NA,CASSSGTSGSGWETQYF,TGTGCCAGCAGCTCCGGGACTAGCGGGAGTGGGTGGGAGACCCAGTACTTC
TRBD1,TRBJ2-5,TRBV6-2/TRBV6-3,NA,CASSFLAGQGRQTQYF,TGTGCCAGCAGTTTCCTAGCTGGACAGGGTAGGCAGACCCAGTACTTC
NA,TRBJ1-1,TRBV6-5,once,CASSYTVQAFVEAFF,TGTGCCAGCAGTTACACTGTACAGGCGTTCGTTGAAGCTTTCTTT
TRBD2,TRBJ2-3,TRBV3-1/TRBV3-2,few,CASSQLAGGSTDTQYF,TGTGCCAGCAGCCAACTAGCGGGAGGAAGCACAGATACGCAGTATTTT
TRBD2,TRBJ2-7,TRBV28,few,CASSTPSLAGDEYEQYF,TGTGCCAGCAGCACCCCCTCACTAGCGGGAGATGAGTACGAGCAGTACTTC
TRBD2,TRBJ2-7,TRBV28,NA,CASSFPAGSGYEQYF,TGTGCCAGCAGTTTCCCAGCGGGGAGCGGCTACGAGCAGTACTTC
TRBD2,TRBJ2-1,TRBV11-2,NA,CASSSLAGVIYNEQFF,TGTGCCAGCAGCTCCCTAGCGGGAGTCATCTACAATGAGCAGTTCTTC
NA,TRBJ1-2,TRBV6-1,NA,CASSEDPLGRGYTF,TGTGCCAGCAGTGAAGATCCCCTCGGGAGGGGCTACACCTTC
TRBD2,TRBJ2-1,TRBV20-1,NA,CSAWDYTPFF,TGCAGTGCTTGGGACTATACCCCGTTCTTC
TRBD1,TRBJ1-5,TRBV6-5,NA,CASSRTGGQPQHF,TGTGCCAGCAGCCGGACAGGGGGGCAGCCCCAGCATTTT
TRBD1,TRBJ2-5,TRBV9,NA,CASSERTGRETQYF,TGTGCCAGCAGCGAACGGACAGGGCGAGAGACCCAGTACTTC
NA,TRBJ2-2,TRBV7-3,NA,CASRRGTNTGELFF,TGTGCCAGCCGACGGGGAACGAACACCGGGGAGCTGTTTTTT
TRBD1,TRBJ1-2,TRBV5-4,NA,CASSLDRGTHGYTF,TGTGCCAGCAGCTTGGACAGGGGGACCCATGGCTACACCTTC
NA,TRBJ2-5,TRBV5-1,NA,CASSLERGTQYF,TGCGCCAGCAGCCTGGAGAGAGGGACCCAGTACTTC
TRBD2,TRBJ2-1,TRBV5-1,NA,CASKERGVSYNEQFF,TGCGCCAGCAAGGAGCGGGGGGTATCCTACAATGAGCAGTTCTTC
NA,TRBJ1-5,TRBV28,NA,CASSMQGISNQPQHF,TGTGCCAGCAGTATGCAGGGGATTAGCAATCAGCCCCAGCATTTT
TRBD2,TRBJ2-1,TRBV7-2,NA,CASSSLAGGLYNEQFF,TGTGCCAGCAGCTCCCTAGCGGGGGGGCTTTACAATGAGCAGTTCTTC